This T cell receptor beta chain stems from a study of T-cell reconstitution after alpha-beta-depleted transplantation in children. This clonotype appeared many times. Trimming removed 1 base at V and 2 bases at J, with 8 bases between. This CDR3 contains 14 residues. CDR1 LNHNV and CDR2 YYDKDF come from the germline V gene (reference sequence). This sample's TCRbeta library carried unique molecular identifier barcodes. TCRdb reprocessed the PCR reads via MiXCR and lists one record per CDR3 protein. The table has 300,000 to 350,000 distinct CDR3 sequences, 15% to 20% seen once; the top ten hold 35% to 50%.

Here the sequenced sample was PBMCs, mostly from graft donor cells, taken 360 days after TCRalphabeta/CD19-depleted stem cell transplant. This TCR was sampled from a male patient under 10 years old who had a stem cell transplant for acute lymphoblastic leukemia, so the T cells may come from the graft donor. The V gene is TRBV15, the J gene TRBJ1-2; D perhaps matches TRBD1 (6 bases). CDR3 nucleotide sequence: TGTGCCACCAGCAGAGGAACAGGGAACTATGGCTACACCTTC. It translates to CATSRGTGNYGYTF.